There are many counts of the clone carrying this T cell receptor beta chain. What it binds is unknown. The germline V gene encodes CDR1 DFQATT and CDR2 SNEGSKA (reference sequence). V shed 5 bases and J 4 bases; nucleotides not matched to a gene: 6. This CDR3 spans 14 amino acids. Amplification of TCR beta CDR3 regions was performed using RNA transcripts as template. HTBI primers drove first-round RT-PCR of the TCR CDR3. TCRdb re-called the multiplex PCR reads with MiXCR, one entry per CDR3 protein. The table has about 720,000 distinct CDR3 sequences, roughly 15% seen once. Graves' hyperthyroidism without ophthalmopathy progression within 18 months was termed stable. It was uncontrolled infection, other autoimmune disease, pregnancy or lactation that excluded patients. The data stem from a study of T cells in Graves' hyperthyroidism and ophthalmopathy. Study outcomes and limitations: Before onset, ophthalmopathy was predicted by the model a median roughly 6.8 months earlier.

Specimen: blood. The sequence was obtained from a man between 18 and 29 years old with Graves' hyperthyroidism. This chain connects TRBV20-1 to TRBJ2-1; 9 bases fit TRBD2. This chain's CDR3 is CSASSGKTYNEQFF. The CDR3 nucleotides read TGCAGTGCTTCTAGCGGGAAGACTTACAATGAGCAGTTCTTC.